This TCR beta chain derives from a study of T cell responses to AZD1222 COVID-19 vaccine. Some clones are missing from TCRdb's copy, which holds only in-frame ones; the method was immunoSEQ multiplex PCR. The table lists some 120,000 clones, just over 85% of them singletons. The V and J ends lost 5 bases and 1 base, in that order; junction bases with no gene match: 3. Germline-derived CDR1 and CDR2 are MDHEN and SYDVKM. This CDR3 contains 16 residues. Study-wide findings and caveats: Repertoire sampling happened only post peak T cell response. Unmutated variant regions reportedly attract nearly half of all spike-specific TCRs.

Regarding this clone: Its antigen is undetermined.

The receptor was isolated from an adult in good health. The chain employs TRBV28 and TRBJ1-6; TRBD1 matches 9 bases. This sample comprised peripheral blood, obtained on day 0 of AZD1222 vaccination. The CDR3 nucleotides are TGTGCCAGCAGTGGGACAGGGAGATCCTATAATTCACCCCTCCACTTT. This codes for CASSGTGRSYNSPLHF.